This TCR beta chain was captured by sequencing in a study of cytomegalovirus exposure and HLA in healthy donors. V dropped 2 bases and J dropped 6 bases, with 11 bases sitting between them. The length of the CDR3 is 14 residues. Looked up from germline, CDR1 is LNHNV and CDR2 is YYDKDF (reference sequence). Details on this clone: The antigen remains unidentified.

The PCR had 60 Vbeta and 13 Jbeta primers. Produced via immunoSEQ multiplex PCR; TCRdb's table is partial and in-frame only. In total, the table holds about 74,000 clones. Overall study results and limits: Owing to their indistinguishability, certain V segments, notably TRBV6-2 and TRBV6-3, were excluded. Prediction of most subjects' HLA-A and HLA-B alleles by TCR beta sequences was reportedly accurate.

This clonotype originated in a female donor in good health and CMV-seropositive. Sequenced: PBMCs. V and J are TRBV15 and TRBJ2-1, with unresolved D. The CDR3 spells CATSRLPLGNEQFF. The CDR3 nucleotides read TGTGCCACCAGCAGACTTCCGCTAGGCAATGAGCAGTTCTTC.